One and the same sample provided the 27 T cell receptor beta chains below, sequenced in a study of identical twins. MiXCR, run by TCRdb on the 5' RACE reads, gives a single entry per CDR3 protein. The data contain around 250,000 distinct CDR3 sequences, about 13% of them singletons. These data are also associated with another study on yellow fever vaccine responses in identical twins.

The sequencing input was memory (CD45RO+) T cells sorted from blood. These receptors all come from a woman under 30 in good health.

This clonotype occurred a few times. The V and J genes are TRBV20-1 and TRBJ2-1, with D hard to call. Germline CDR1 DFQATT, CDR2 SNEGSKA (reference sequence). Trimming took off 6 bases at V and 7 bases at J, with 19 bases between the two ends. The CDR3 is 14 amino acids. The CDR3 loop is CSALSRADSNEQFF. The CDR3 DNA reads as TGCAGTGCGCTCTCCCGGGCGGATTCGAATGAGCAGTTCTTC.

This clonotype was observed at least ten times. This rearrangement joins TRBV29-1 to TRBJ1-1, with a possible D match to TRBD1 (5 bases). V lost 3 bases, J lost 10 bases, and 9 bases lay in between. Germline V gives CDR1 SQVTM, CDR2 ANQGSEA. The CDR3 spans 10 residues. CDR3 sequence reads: CSVDPGRAFF. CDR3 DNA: TGCAGCGTTGATCCGGGACGAGCTTTCTTT.

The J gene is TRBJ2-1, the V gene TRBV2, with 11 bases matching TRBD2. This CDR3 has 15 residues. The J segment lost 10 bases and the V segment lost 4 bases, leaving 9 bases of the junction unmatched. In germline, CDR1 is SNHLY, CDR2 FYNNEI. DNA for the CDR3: TGTGCCAGCAGTGTAGCGGGGGGGCGTTCAGGAGAGCAGTTCTTC. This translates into CASSVAGGRSGEQFF.

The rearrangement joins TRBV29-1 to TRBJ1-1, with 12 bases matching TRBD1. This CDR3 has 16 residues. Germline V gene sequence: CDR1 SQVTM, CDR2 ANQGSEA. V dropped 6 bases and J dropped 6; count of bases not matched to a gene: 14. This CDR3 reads CSVAGTGGKNEAEAFF. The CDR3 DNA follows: TGCAGCGTGGCCGGGACAGGGGGCAAAAATGAGGCTGAAGCTTTCTTT.

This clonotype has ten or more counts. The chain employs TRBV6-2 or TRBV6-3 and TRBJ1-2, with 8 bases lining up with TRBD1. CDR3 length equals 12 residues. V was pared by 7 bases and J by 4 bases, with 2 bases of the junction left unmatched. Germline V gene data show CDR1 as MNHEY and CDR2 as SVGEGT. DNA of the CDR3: TGTGCCAGCACCGACAGGGGCTATGGCTACACCTTC. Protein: CASTDRGYGYTF.

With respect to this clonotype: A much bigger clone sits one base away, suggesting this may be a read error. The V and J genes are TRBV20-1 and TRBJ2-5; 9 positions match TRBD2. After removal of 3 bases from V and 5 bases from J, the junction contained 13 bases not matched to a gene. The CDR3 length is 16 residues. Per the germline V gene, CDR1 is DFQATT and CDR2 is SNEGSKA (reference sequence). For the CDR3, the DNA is TGCAGTGCTAGTGTTTCTAGCGGGGACCCTCACGAGACCCAGTACTTC. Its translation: CSASVSSGDPHETQYF.

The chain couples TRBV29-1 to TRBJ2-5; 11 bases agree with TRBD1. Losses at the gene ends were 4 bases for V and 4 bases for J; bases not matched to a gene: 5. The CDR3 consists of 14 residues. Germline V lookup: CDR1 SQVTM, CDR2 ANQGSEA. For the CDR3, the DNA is TGCAGCGTTGTTGGGACAGGGGGATCAGAGACCCAGTACTTC. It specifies CSVVGTGGSETQYF.

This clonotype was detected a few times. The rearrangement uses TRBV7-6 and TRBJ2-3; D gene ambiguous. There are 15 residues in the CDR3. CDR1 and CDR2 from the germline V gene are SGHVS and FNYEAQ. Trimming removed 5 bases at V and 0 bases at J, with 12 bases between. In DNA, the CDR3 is TGTGCCAGCAGCCCCGGATCTACTAGCACAGATACGCAGTATTTT. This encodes CASSPGSTSTDTQYF.

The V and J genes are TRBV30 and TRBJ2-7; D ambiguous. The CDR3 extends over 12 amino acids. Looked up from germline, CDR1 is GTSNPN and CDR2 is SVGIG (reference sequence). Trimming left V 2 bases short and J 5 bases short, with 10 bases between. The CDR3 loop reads CAWSPFRDEQYF. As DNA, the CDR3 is TGTGCCTGGAGTCCCTTTAGGGACGAGCAGTACTTC.

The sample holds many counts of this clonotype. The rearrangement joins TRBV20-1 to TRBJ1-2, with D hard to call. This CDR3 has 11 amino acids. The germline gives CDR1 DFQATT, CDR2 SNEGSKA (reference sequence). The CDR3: CNLVTPYGYTF. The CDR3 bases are TGCAATCTGGTGACCCCTTATGGCTACACCTTC.

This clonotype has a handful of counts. The CDR3 nucleotides are TGTGCCAGCGTGGGGGCAGGGAGCTACAATGAGCAGTTCTTC. Translated, it gives CASVGAGSYNEQFF. The chain employs TRBV12-3 or TRBV12-4 and TRBJ2-1; weak D call: TRBD1 (6 bases). The germline V and J ends were trimmed by 8 bases and 3 bases, with 14 bases remaining between them. The CDR3 extends over 14 amino acids.

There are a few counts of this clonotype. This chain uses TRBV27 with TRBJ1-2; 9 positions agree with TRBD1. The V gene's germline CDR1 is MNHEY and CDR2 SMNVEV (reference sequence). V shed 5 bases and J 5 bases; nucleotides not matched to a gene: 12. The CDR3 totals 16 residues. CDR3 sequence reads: CASSRGQGVMIYGYTF. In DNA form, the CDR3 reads TGTGCCAGCAGTAGGGGACAGGGTGTTATGATTTATGGCTACACCTTC.

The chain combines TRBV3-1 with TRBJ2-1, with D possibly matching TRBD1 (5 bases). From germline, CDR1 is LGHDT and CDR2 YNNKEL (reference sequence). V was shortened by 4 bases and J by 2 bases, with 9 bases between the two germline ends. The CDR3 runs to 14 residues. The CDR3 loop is CASSPTTAYNEQFF. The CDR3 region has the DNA TGTGCCAGCAGCCCCACGACAGCCTACAATGAGCAGTTCTTC.

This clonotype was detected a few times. CDR3 amino acids: CASSPNRENSPLHF. CDR3 nucleotide sequence: TGTGCCAGCAGTCCCAACAGGGAAAATTCACCCCTCCACTTT. The rearrangement joins TRBV27 to TRBJ1-6, with a weak D call TRBD1 (6 bases). This CDR3 region has 14 residues. The germline V and J ends were trimmed by 5 bases and 7 bases, with 12 bases remaining between them. Germline-derived CDR1 and CDR2 are MNHEY and SMNVEV (reference sequence).

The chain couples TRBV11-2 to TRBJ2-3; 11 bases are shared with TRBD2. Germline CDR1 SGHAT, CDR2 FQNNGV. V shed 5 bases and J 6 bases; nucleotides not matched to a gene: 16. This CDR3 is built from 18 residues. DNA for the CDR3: TGTGCCAGCAGCGCCGGGACTAGCGGACATTCGGGGAGGGATACGCAGTATTTT. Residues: CASSAGTSGHSGRDTQYF.

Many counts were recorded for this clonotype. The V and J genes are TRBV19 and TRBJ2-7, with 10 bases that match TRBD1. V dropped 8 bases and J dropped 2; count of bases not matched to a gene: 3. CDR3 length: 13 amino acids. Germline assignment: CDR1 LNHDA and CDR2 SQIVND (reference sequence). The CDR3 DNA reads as TGTGCCAGTGGTGGGACAGGGGCCTACGAGCAGTACTTC. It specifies CASGGTGAYEQYF.

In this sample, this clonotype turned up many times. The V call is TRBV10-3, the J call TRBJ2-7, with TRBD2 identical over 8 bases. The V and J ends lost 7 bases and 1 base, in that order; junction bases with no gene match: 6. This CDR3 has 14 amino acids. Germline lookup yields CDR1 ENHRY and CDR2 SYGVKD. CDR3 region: CAIKLTGGSYEQYF. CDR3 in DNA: TGTGCCATCAAACTAACGGGAGGGTCCTACGAGCAGTACTTC.

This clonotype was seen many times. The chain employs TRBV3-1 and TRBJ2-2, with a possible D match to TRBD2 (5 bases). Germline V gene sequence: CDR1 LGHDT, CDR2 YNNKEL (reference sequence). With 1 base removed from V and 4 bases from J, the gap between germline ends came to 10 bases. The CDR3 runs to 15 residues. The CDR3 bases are TGTGCCAGCAGCCAAGGTATAGGGAGCACCGGGGAGCTGTTTTTT. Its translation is CASSQGIGSTGELFF.

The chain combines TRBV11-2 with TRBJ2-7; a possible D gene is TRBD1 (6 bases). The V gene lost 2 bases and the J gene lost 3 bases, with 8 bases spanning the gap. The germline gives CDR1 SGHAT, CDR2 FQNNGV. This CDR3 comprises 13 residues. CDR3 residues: CASSLTRGYEQYF. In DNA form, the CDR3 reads TGTGCCAGCAGCTTAACCAGGGGCTACGAGCAGTACTTC.

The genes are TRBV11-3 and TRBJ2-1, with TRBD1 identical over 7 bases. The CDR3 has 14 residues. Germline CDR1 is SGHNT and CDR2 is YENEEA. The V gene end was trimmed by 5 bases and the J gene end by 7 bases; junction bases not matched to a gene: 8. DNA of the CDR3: TGTGCCAGCAGCCCTGGACAGGTTCTGAATGAGCAGTTCTTC. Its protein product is CASSPGQVLNEQFF.

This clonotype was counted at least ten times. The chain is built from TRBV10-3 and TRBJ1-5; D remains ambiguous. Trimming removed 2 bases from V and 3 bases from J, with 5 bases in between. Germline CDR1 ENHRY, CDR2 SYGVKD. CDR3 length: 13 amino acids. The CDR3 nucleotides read TGTGCCATCAGTGAGGGTAACAATCAGCCCCAGCATTTT. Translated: CAISEGNNQPQHF.

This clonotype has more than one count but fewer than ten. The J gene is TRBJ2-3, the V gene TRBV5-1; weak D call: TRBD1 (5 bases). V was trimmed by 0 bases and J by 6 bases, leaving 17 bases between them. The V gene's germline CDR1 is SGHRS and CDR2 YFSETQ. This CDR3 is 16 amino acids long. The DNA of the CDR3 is TGCGCCAGCAGCTTGGGTTTCCAGGGTGGATCGGATACGCAGTATTTT. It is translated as CASSLGFQGGSDTQYF.

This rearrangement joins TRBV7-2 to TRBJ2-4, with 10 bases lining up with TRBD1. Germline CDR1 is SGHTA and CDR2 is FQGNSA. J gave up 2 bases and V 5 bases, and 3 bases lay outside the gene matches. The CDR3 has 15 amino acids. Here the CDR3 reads CASSLDRGTKNIQYF. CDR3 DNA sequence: TGTGCCAGCAGCCTGGACAGGGGGACCAAAAACATTCAGTACTTC.

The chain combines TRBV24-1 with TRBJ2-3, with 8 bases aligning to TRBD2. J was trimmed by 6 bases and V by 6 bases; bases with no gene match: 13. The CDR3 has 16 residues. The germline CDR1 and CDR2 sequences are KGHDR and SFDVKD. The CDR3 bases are TGTGCCACCAGTACTCCGCTAGCGGGCAGGGCGGATACGCAGTATTTT. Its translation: CATSTPLAGRADTQYF.

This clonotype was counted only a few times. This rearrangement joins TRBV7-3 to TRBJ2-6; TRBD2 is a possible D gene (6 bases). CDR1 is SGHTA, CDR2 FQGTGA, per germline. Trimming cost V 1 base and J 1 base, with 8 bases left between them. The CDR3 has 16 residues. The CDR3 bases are TGTGCCAGCAGCTTAAGACTAGATTCTGGGGCCAACGTCCTGACTTTC. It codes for CASSLRLDSGANVLTF.

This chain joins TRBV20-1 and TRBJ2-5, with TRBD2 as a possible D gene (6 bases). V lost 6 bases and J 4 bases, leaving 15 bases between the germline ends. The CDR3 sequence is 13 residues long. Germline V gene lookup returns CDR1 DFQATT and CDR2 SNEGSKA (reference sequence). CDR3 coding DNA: TGCAGTGCCCACCGACTAGACGGAGAGACCCAGTACTTC. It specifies CSAHRLDGETQYF.

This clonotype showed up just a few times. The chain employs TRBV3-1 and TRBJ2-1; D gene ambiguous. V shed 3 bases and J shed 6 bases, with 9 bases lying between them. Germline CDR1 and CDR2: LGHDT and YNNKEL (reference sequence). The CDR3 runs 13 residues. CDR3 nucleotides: TGTGCCAGCAGCCAGGGTCACGGCAATGAGCAGTTCTTC. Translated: CASSQGHGNEQFF.